This T cell receptor beta chain was sequenced in a study of control samples from healthy donors and cancer patients. V lost 0 bases and J lost 3, with 16 bases in between. Per germline, CDR1 KGHSH and CDR2 LQKENI. This CDR3 contains 17 residues. This clone turned up a few times. Profiling relied on immunoSEQ multiplex PCR, and the TCRdb table lists in-frame clones only, not all of them. There are 13,000 to 15,000 clones in the sample; 77% occur only once, and over 15% lies in the top ten. The sequenced material came from formalin-fixed, paraffin-embedded tissue. This TCR was sampled from a female donor with lung cancer. The rearrangement uses TRBV18 and TRBJ2-3, with no clear D. CDR3 loop: CASSPPSRTRGTDTQYF. CDR3 DNA sequence: TGTGCCAGCTCACCACCGTCCCGGACCCGTGGGACAGATACGCAGTATTTT.